Included here is one TCR beta chain sequence, with context. Its specificity is unknown. This record belongs to a study of cytomegalovirus exposure and HLA in healthy donors. Study results and caveats: Later work found most CMV-associated TCR beta chains apparently HLA-restricted. Across donors, sequencing depth was assumed by presence/absence analyses to be roughly uniform.

13 Jbeta primers and 60 Vbeta primers were used for the PCR. Sequencing was performed with immunoSEQ multiplex PCR; in TCRdb, only in-frame clones are kept and a portion is missing. The sample shows 100,000 or so clones, roughly four fifths of them seen only once. With 7 bases removed from V and 5 bases from J, the gap between germline ends came to 15 bases. Germline CDR1 and CDR2: MNHEY and SVGAGI. This CDR3 region has 13 residues. Healthy bone marrow donors made up the donor group. The specimen sequenced was PBMCs. The V and J genes are TRBV6-5 and TRBJ2-7, with D uncertain. The sequence was collected from a male donor in good health and CMV-seropositive. The CDR3: CASTSGQSDEQYF. In nucleotides, the CDR3 is TGTGCCAGCACCTCTGGCCAATCTGACGAGCAGTACTTC.